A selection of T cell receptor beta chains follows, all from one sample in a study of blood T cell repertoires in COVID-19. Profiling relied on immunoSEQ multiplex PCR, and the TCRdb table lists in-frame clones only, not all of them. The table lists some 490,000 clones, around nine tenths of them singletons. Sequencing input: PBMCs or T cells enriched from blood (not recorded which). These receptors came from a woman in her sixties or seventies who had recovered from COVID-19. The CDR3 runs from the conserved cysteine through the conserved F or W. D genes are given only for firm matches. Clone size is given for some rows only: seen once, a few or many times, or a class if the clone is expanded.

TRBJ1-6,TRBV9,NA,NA,CASSPGGSGSPLHF,TGTGCCAGCAGCCCCGGGGGGTCCGGCTCACCCCTCCACTTT
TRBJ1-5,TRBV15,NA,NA,CATSRGNRDNQPQHF,TGTGCCACCAGCAGAGGCAACAGGGACAATCAGCCCCAGCATTTT
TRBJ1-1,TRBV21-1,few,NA,CARTHGDRSTEAFF,TGTGCCAGGACCCACGGGGATCGGAGCACTGAAGCTTTCTTT
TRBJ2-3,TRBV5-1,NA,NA,CASSGPFQFADTQYF,TGCGCCAGCAGCGGTCCGTTTCAGTTCGCAGATACGCAGTATTTT
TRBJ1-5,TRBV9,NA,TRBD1,CASSVGTGSNQPQHF,TGTGCCAGCAGCGTGGGGACAGGGAGCAATCAGCCCCAGCATTTT
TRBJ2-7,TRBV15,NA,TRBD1,CATSRDGTGAYEQYF,TGTGCCACCAGCAGAGACGGGACAGGGGCCTACGAGCAGTACTTC
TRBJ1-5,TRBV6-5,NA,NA,CAIWAGYSNQPQHF,TGTGCCATATGGGCGGGGTATAGCAATCAGCCCCAGCATTTT
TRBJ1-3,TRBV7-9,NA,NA,CASSKGGAGNTIYF,TGTGCCAGCAGCAAAGGGGGGGCTGGAAACACCATATATTTT
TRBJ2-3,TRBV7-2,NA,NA,CASSSGIETDTQYF,TGTGCCAGCAGCTCCGGGATAGAAACAGATACGCAGTATTTT
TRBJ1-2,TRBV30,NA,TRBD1,CAWRALQGANYGYTF,TGTGCCTGGAGAGCTCTTCAGGGGGCTAACTATGGCTACACCTTC
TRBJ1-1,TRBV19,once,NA,CASSRVSGFGIMATEAFF,TGTGCCAGTAGCAGGGTTTCAGGGTTCGGCATAATGGCCACTGAAGCTTTCTTT
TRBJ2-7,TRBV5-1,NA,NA,CASSWGHFYEQYF,TGCGCCAGCAGCTGGGGACATTTCTACGAGCAGTACTTC
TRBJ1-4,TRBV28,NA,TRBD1,CASSLQGAGSEKLFF,TGTGCCAGCAGTTTACAGGGGGCCGGGAGCGAAAAACTGTTTTTT
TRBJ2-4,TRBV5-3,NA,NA,CARKHAGAKNIQYF,TGTGCCAGGAAGCATGCGGGGGCCAAAAACATTCAGTACTTC